A selection of T cell receptor beta chains follows, all from one sample in a study of T cell repertoires in cytomegalovirus infection. TCRdb passed the reads through MiXCR, listing each CDR3 protein once. The data show almost 550,000 distinct CDR3 sequences, with about 15% seen just once and approximately 24% held by the top ten. Sequencing was carried out using CD8+ T cells from PBMCs. These receptors were obtained from a human donor in good health (CMV status not recorded). Some clones in this sample may be carry-over from other donors' samples. Each CDR3 is given with its conserved first and last residue. A D gene is named only where the DNA matches it firmly. Not all rows give a size; the values are once, few, many and, for expanded clones, a class.

v_call,d_call,j_call,clone_size,cdr3_nt,cdr3_aa
TRBV27,-,TRBJ1-1,many,TGTGCCAGCAGCTTAGCGGGCAGGAACACTGAAGCTTTCTTT,CASSLAGRNTEAFF
TRBV27,-,TRBJ2-3,many,TGTGCCAGCAGTTCCGACAGGAGATACACAGATACGCAGTATTTT,CASSSDRRYTDTQYF
TRBV7-9,-,TRBJ1-2,many,TGTGCCAGCAGCCCCCCAACAGAAAACTATGGCTACACCTTC,CASSPPTENYGYTF
TRBV29-1,-,TRBJ1-2,-,TGCAGCGTTGTTGAAGGCTATGGCTACACCTTC,CSVVEGYGYTF
TRBV11-2,-,TRBJ2-7,-,TGTGCCAGCCGAGGATGGGACGAGAAGTACTTC,CASRGWDEKYF
TRBV7-9,-,TRBJ2-1,-,TGTGCCAGCAGCCCCGTAAATAGCGTGAAATCAAATGAGCAGTTCTTC,CASSPVNSVKSNEQFF
TRBV7-2,-,TRBJ1-2,few,TGTGTCAGCAGCCACCCATCCTATGGCTACACCTTC,CVSSHPSYGYTF
TRBV6-5,-,TRBJ2-1,many,TGTGCCAGCAGTTACGGCAGCATTGGGGAGCAGTTCTTC,CASSYGSIGEQFF
TRBV11-2,TRBD2,TRBJ2-3,many,TGTGCCAGCAGCTCACTAGCGGGGGTTGAGGCAGATACGCAGTATTTT,CASSSLAGVEADTQYF
TRBV6-5,-,TRBJ2-2,few,TGTGCCAGCAGTTACTCGGAGGGGGCAATGAATCGGGTTTTT,CASSYSEGAMNRVF
TRBV6-1,-,TRBJ2-7,-,TGTGCCACCTACGAGCAGTACTTC,CATYEQYF
TRBV11-2,TRBD2,TRBJ2-3,-,TGTGCCAGCAGCTCTCCCCAAGGGCGGGAGGGATGGGGAACAGATACGCAGTATTTT,CASSSPQGREGWGTDTQYF
TRBV7-3,TRBD1,TRBJ2-2,-,TGTGCCAGCAGCTTAACGATTAGCAGGACAGGGGACACCGGGGAGCTGTTTTTT,CASSLTISRTGDTGELFF
TRBV7-7,TRBD2,TRBJ2-3,-,TGTGCTAGCAGCTTATCCGGCGGGAGGGCTAGCACAGATACGCAGTATTTT,CASSLSGGRASTDTQYF
TRBV6-5,-,TRBJ2-7,many,TGTGCCAGCAGTTACCGGGGACCCTACTACGAGCAGTACTTC,CASSYRGPYYEQYF
TRBV7-8,-,TRBJ1-1,many,TGTGCCAGCAGCTCCAAGGCAAGGAACACTGAAGCTTTCTTT,CASSSKARNTEAFF
TRBV6-2/TRBV6-3,TRBD2,TRBJ2-2,-,TGTGCCAGCAGTTACGTTCGGGCCCGTGGGACTAGCGGGAGATCCGGGGAGCTGTTTTTT,CASSYVRARGTSGRSGELFF
TRBV7-9,TRBD1,TRBJ2-7,many,TGTGCCAGCAGTCCCACCGGGACAGGGGATTGGTACGAGCAGTACTTC,CASSPTGTGDWYEQYF